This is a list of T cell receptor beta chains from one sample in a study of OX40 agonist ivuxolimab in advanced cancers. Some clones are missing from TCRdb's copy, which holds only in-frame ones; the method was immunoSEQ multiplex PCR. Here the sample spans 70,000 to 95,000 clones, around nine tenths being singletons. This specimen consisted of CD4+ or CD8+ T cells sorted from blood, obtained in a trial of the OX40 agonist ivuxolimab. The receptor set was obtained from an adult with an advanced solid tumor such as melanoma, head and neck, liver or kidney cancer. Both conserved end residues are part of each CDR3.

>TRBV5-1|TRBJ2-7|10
CASSHYEQYF
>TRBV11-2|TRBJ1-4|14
CASSLSQANEKLFF
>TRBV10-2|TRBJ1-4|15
CASTALQGGSEKLFF
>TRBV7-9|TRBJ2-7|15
CASSSFEAGKQKQYF
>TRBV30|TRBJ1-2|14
CAWIATDRNYGYTF
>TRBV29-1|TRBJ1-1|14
CSGTLFPANTEAFF
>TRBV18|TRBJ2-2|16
CASSPPETGNTGELFF
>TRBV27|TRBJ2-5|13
CASSWDRQETQYF
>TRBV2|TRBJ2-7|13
CASRGTGEGEQYF
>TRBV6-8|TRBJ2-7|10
CASTVAEQYF
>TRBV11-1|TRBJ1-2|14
CASSLEGGHYGYTF
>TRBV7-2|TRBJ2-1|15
CASSLTSGGSNEQFF
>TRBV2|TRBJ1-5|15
CASKDRIYSNQPQHF
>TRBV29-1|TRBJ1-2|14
CSVELIGQGRGYTF
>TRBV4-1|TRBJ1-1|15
CASSIAEGLNTEAFF
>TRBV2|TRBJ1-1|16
CASKAKSRAPNTEAFF
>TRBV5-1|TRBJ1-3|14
CASSLAPVGNTIYF
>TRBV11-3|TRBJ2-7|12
CASSLSGYEQYF
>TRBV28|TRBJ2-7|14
CASSPPDRAHEQYF
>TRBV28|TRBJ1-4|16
CASSWDLRGFNEKLFF
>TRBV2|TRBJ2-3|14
CASSRGLASDTQYF
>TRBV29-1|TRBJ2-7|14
CSVVIGTGGYEQYF
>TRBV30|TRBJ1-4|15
CAWSVQNTPNEKLFF
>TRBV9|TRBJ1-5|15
CASSAGTLSNQPQHF
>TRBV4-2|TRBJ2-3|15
CASSQGTGGTDTQYF
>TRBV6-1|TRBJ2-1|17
CASSERTLAVSYNEQFF
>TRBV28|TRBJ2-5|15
CASSLSGTGQETQYF
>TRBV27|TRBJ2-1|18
CASTLTPGLAVEGNEQFF
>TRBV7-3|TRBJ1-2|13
CASSVGTAYGYTF
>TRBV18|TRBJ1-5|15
CASSLDRGLGQPQHF
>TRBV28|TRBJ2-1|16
CASSSPTPSSYNEQFF
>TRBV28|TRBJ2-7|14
CASSSSAQSYEQYF
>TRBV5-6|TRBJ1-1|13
CASSSEMNTEAFF
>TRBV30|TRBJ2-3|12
CAWKSLGDTQYF
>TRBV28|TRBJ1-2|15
CASSSGQGRARGYTF
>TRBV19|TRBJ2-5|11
CASSISETQYF
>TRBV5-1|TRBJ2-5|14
CASSSYGAQETQYF
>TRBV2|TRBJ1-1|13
CASNQEKNTEAFF
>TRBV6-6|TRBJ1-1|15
CASSYGPGGKAEAFF
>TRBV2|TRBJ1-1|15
CASRSDTAGGTEAFF
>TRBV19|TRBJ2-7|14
CASSAAGGREEQYF
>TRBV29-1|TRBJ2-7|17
CSVGPPLGLAGMYEQYF
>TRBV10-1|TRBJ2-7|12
CARKGRTYEQYF
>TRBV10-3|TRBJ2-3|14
CAISESGGGDTQYF
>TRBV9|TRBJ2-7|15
CASSVGVGPTYEQYF
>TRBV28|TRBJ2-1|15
CASSLAGFLDNEQFF
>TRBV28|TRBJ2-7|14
CASIFSGIPYEQYF
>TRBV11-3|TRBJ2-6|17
CASSPRTGVAGANVLTF
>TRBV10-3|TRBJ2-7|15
CAISESQRAAYEQYF
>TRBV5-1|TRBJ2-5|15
CASSRGPSGQETQYF
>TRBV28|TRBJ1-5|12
CATTVSNQPQHF
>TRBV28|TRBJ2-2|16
CASSFSGRAPTGELFF
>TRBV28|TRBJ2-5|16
CASSLGGGTAIGTQYF
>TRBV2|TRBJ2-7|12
CASKAAYYEQYF